This T cell receptor beta chain was captured by sequencing in a study of OX40 agonist ivuxolimab in advanced cancers. Describing the broader study: Ivuxolimab was an agonistic, fully human IgG2 monoclonal antibody directed against OX40 (CD134), a costimulatory receptor. Of the approximately 53 patients in dose escalation, about 20 had hepatocellular carcinoma, approximately 15 had melanoma, 9 had renal cell carcinoma and 9 had head and neck cancer. In the dose-escalation cohort, nearly 85% of patients were male, and the mean age was approximately 60 years with a range of roughly 20 to 80. Patients were allowed to have had prior anti-PD-1, anti-PD-L1 or anti-CTLA-4 therapy, and more than 35% of the dose-escalation patients had been treated with checkpoint inhibitors. Intravenous ivuxolimab was administered to patients every 2 weeks at six dose levels: 0.01, 0.1, 0.3, 1.5, 3 and 10 mg/kg. Three dose-escalation patients achieved partial responses, one with hepatocellular carcinoma and two with cutaneous melanoma. The point of sequencing TCRbeta in the periphery was to test whether ivuxolimab changed TCR sequence diversity and drove clonal T-cell expansion. The monotherapy dose-escalation portion (N of about 47 patients) of the phase I ivuxolimab trial is reported in the paper.

The full study reports these points: Low levels of normalized T-cell clonal expansion were also shown by some nonresponding patients. After ivuxolimab, CD8+ T cells had more expanded clones than CD4+ T cells on average. The antigen specificity of the peripheral T cells that underwent clonal expansion was not determined. Clonal expansion of both CD4+ and CD8+ blood T cells was observed from baseline to week 6 at doses 0.1 to 3.0 mg/kg. In the 0.1-3.0 mg/kg groups, partial responders were among the patients with the lowest normalized peripheral clonal expansion, particularly in CD8+ T cells.

Patients with a history of autoimmune disease or receiving systemic immunosuppression were excluded from the trial. Peripheral blood for TCR sequencing was collected from all dose cohorts at baseline, on cycle 4 day 1, and on cycle 7 day 1. The samples were drawn from a first-in-human, open-label, multicenter phase I dose-escalation trial of ivuxolimab. Adults with locally advanced or metastatic melanoma, renal cell carcinoma, hepatocellular carcinoma or head and neck squamous cell carcinoma were enrolled in the trial. Before TCR sequencing, CD4+ T cells and CD8+ T cells were sorted from peripheral blood as separate populations. The CDR3 measures 14 amino acids from cysteine to phenylalanine. Just the 42-base CDR3 DNA is kept, in frame starting at base 1. V lost 1 base and J lost 2 bases; the stretch between them is 8 bases long. From a lookup of the germline V gene, CDR1 and CDR2 are SGHRS and YFSETQ.

For sequencing of the TCRbeta CDR3 region, genomic DNA was extracted from the sorted cells. The immunoSEQ Assay was used for sequencing of TCRbeta CDR3 regions. Here the immuneACCESS table is served through TCRdb, limited to in-frame sequences with V and J called. Missing clones are a known gap in these copies; in checked studies unresolved V genes cover under half, and the rest lacks a known reason. The sample table lists about 36,000 clones, about 81% of them with a count of one. About a fifth of the sample is taken by the ten largest. Concerning this clone itself: The antigen this receptor binds is unknown. The record has no base qualities; no much larger clone is one base away.

The sequence derives from an adult with an advanced solid tumor such as melanoma, head and neck, liver or kidney cancer. The sequence links TRBV5-1 to TRBJ2-3; no D gene call is confident. Material: CD4+ or CD8+ T cells sorted from blood, obtained in a trial of the OX40 agonist ivuxolimab. The CDR3 region: CASSLTEPTDTQYF. In nucleotide form, the sequence is TGCGCCAGCAGCTTGACGGAACCCACAGATACGCAGTATTTT.